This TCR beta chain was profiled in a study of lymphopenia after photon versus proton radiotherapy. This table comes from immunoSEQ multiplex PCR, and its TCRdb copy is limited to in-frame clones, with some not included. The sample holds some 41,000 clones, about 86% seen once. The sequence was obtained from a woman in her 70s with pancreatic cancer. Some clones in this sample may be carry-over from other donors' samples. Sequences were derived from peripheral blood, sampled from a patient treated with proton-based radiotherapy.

The CDR3 nucleotides read TGTGCCAGTAGTATACAGGGAGGGATTGGGAACACTGAAGCTTTCTTT. It translates to CASSIQGGIGNTEAFF. The chain combines TRBV19 with TRBJ1-1; possible D gene TRBD1, 5 bases. The V and J ends lost 2 bases and 1 base respectively, with 14 bases between them. The germline V gene has CDR1 LNHDA and CDR2 SQIVND (reference sequence). This CDR3 has 16 amino acids.